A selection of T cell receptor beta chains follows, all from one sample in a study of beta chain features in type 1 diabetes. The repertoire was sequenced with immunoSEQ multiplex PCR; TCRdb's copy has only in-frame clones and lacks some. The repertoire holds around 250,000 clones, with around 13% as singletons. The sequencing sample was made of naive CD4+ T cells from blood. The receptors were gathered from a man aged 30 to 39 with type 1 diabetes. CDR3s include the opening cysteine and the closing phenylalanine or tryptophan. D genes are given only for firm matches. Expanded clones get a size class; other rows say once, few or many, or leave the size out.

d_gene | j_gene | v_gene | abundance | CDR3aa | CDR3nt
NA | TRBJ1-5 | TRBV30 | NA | CAWSKFWQPGESNQPQHF | TGTGCCTGGAGTAAATTTTGGCAGCCAGGGGAGAGCAATCAGCCCCAGCATTTT
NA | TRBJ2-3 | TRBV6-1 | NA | CASSRGETADTQYF | TGTGCCAGCAGTCGAGGAGAGACAGCAGATACGCAGTATTTT
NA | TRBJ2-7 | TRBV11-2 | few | CASSLGAGTYEQYF | TGTGCCAGCAGCTTAGGCGCGGGGACCTACGAGCAGTACTTC
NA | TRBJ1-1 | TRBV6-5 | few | CASSGDTLANTEAFF | TGTGCCAGCAGTGGCGACACGCTCGCGAACACTGAAGCTTTCTTT
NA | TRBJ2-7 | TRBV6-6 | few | CASSPQYEQYF | TGTGCCAGCAGTCCTCAGTACGAGCAGTACTTC
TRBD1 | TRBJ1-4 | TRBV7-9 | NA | CASSVRGPTNEKLFF | TGTGCCAGCAGCGTCAGGGGGCCAACTAATGAAAAACTGTTTTTT
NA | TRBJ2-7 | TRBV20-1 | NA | CSATGEEQYF | TGCAGTGCTACAGGGGAAGAGCAGTACTTC
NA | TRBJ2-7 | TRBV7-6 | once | CASSLAASDEQYF | TGTGCCAGCAGCTTAGCAGCTAGTGACGAGCAGTACTTC
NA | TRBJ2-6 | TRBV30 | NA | CAWSRLGGQDVLTF | TGTGCCTGGAGTCGACTAGGGGGCCAAGACGTCCTGACTTTC
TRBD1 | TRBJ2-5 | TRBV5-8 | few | CATMGQEETQYF | TGTGCCACCATGGGACAGGAAGAGACCCAGTACTTC
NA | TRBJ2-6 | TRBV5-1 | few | CASSSDRAGSGANVLTF | TGCGCCAGCAGCTCCGACAGGGCGGGGTCTGGGGCCAACGTCCTGACTTTC
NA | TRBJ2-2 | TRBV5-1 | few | CASSWGDGTGELFF | TGCGCCAGCAGCTGGGGCGACGGCACCGGGGAGCTGTTTTTT
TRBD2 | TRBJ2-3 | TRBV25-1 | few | CASSERLAGTDTQYF | TGTGCCAGCAGTGAGCGGCTAGCGGGCACAGATACGCAGTATTTT
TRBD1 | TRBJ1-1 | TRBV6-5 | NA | CASTWTGKNTEAFF | TGTGCCAGCACCTGGACAGGGAAGAACACTGAAGCTTTCTTT
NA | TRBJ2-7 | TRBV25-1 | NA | CASSAFAGDGSSYEQYF | TGTGCCAGCAGTGCCTTCGCAGGGGACGGCAGCTCCTACGAGCAGTACTTC
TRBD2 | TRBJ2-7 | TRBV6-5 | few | CASSTPGLAFYEQYF | TGTGCCAGCAGTACCCCGGGACTAGCCTTCTACGAGCAGTACTTC
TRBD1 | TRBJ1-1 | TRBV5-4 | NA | CASSPGQIGEAFF | TGTGCCAGCAGCCCGGGACAGATCGGTGAAGCTTTCTTT
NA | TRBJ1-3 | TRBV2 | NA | CASSETVSGNTIYF | TGTGCCAGCAGTGAAACGGTTTCTGGAAACACCATATATTTT
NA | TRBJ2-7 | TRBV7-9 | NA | CASSTLVGVYEQYF | TGTGCCAGCAGCACCCTCGTAGGGGTCTACGAGCAGTACTTC
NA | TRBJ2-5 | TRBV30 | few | CAWSVPSLRRETQYF | TGTGCCTGGAGTGTACCGTCCCTTCGGCGGGAGACCCAGTACTTC
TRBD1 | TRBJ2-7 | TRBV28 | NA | CASSPHDREYEQYF | TGTGCCAGCAGTCCGCACGACAGGGAATACGAGCAGTACTTC
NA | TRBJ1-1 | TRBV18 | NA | CASSPPNTYRTEAFF | TGTGCCAGCTCACCACCGAATACCTATCGCACTGAAGCTTTCTTT
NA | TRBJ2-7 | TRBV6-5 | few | CASSYAETEAYEQYF | TGTGCCAGCAGCTACGCCGAGACAGAGGCCTACGAGCAGTACTTC
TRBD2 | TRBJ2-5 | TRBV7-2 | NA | CASSLVASGLTAETQYF | TGTGCCAGCAGCTTAGTGGCTAGCGGGCTCACTGCGGAGACCCAGTACTTC
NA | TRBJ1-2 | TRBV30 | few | CAWSVPGGTGYTF | TGTGCCTGGAGTGTACCGGGGGGGACAGGCTACACCTTC
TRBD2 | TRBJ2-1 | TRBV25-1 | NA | CASRRTSGGPLGYNEQFF | TGTGCCAGCAGAAGGACTAGCGGGGGCCCCCTTGGCTACAATGAGCAGTTCTTC
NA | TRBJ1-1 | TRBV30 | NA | CASHNADTEAFF | TGTGCCTCACACAACGCGGACACTGAAGCTTTCTTT
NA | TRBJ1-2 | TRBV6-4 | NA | CASSSDRNGYTF | TGTGCCAGCAGTTCAGACAGGAATGGCTACACCTTC
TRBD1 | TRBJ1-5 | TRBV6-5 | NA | CASRQGESNQPQHF | TGTGCCAGCAGGCAGGGGGAGAGCAATCAGCCCCAGCATTTT
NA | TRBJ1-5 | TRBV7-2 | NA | CASSSFEGQPQHF | TGTGCCAGCAGCTCCTTTGAGGGTCAGCCCCAGCATTTT
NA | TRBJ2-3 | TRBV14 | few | CASSRTRDTDTQYF | TGTGCCAGCAGCCGAACTAGGGACACAGATACGCAGTATTTT
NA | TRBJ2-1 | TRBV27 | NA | CASSLSIGYREQFF | TGTGCCAGCAGTTTATCCATCGGCTACAGAGAGCAGTTCTTC
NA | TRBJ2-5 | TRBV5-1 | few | CASSWRQQETQYF | TGCGCCAGCAGCTGGCGACAGCAAGAGACCCAGTACTTC